The TCR beta chain under discussion was sequenced for a study of T cell changes during pregnancy in multiple sclerosis. Trimming took off 4 bases at V and 0 bases at J, with 10 bases between the two ends. CDR3 length: 15 amino acids. Looked up from germline, CDR1 is SGHAT and CDR2 is FQNNGV. Measured with immunoSEQ multiplex PCR; TCRdb has only the in-frame clones, and not every one. The sample includes around 44,000 clones, over 80% of them seen just once. Input material: peripheral blood. The V gene is TRBV11-2, the J gene TRBJ1-3, with D possibly matching TRBD1 (5 bases). This clonotype was obtained from a female donor with multiple sclerosis, enrolled in a pregnancy study. CDR3 protein: CASSWGRNSGNTIYF. For the CDR3, the DNA is TGTGCCAGCAGCTGGGGACGGAACTCTGGAAACACCATATATTTT.